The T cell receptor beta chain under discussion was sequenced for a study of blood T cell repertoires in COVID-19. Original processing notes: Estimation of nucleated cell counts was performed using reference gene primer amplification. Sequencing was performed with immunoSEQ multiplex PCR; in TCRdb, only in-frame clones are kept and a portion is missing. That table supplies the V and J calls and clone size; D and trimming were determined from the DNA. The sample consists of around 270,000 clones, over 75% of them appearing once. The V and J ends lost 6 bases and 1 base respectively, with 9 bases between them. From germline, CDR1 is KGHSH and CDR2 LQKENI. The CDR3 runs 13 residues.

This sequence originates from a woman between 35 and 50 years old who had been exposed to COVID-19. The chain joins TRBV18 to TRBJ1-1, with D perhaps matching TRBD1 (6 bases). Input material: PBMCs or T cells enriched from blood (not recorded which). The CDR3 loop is CASSQGQNTEAFF. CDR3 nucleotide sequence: TGTGCCAGCTCCCAGGGGCAGAACACTGAAGCTTTCTTT.